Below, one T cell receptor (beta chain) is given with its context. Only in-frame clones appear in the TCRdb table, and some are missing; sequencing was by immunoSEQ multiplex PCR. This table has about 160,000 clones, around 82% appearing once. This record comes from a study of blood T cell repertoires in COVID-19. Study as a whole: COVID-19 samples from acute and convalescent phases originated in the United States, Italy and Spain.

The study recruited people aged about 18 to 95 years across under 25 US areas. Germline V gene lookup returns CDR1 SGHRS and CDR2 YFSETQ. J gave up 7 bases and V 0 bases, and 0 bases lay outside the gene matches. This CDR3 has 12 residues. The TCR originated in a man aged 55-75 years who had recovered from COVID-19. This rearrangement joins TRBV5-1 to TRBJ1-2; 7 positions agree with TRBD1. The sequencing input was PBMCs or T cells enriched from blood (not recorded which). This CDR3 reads CASSLDRGGYTF. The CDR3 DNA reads TGCGCCAGCAGCTTGGACAGGGGTGGCTACACCTTC.